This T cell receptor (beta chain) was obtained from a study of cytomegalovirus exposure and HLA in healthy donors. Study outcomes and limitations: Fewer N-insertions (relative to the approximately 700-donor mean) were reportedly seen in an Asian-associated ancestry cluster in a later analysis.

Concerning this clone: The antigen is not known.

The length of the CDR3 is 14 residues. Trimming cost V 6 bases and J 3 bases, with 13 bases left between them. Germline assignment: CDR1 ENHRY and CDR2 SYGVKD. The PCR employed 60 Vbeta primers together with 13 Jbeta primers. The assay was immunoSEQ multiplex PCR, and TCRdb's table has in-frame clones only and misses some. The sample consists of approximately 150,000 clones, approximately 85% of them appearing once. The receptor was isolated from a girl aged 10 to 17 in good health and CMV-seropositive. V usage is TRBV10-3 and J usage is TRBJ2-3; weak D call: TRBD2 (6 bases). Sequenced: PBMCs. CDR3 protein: CAISPGGETDTQYF. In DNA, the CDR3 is TGTGCCATCAGCCCCGGGGGAGAGACAGATACGCAGTATTTT.